The T cell receptor (beta chain) described here comes from a study of CD8 T cells in ankylosing spondylitis. CDR1 is SGHRS and CDR2 is YFSETQ in the germline V gene. The ends lost 4 bases at V and 5 bases at J; junction bases unmatched: 5. This CDR3 region has 15 residues. Points on this clonotype: Its specificity is not known.

TCRdb itself ran the 5' RACE reads through MiXCR, one entry per CDR3 protein. This table has about 510,000 distinct CDR3 sequences, about 5.2% appearing once. Overall study findings and caveats: According to the report, clones linked to the disease were significantly enriched in matched synovial fluid samples taken from ankylosing spondylitis patients. Reactive arthritis synovial fluid and blood previously showed some of these motif variants. A motif in TCR beta, a set of roughly eight highly homologous variants, appeared characteristic of ankylosing spondylitis blood.

The source material was blood, either unsorted or a sorted T cell fraction (not recorded which). The source is a male donor with ankylosing spondylitis. This rearrangement joins TRBV5-1 to TRBJ1-6; 8 positions match TRBD1. CDR3 sequence: CASSKDRVDNSPLHF. The CDR3 DNA reads TGCGCCAGCAGCAAGGACAGGGTGGATAATTCACCCCTCCACTTT. The entire variable domain, with the rest obtained from reference TRBV5-1 and TRBJ1-6, is as follows: KAGVTQTPRYLIKTRGQQVTLSCSPISGHRSVSWYQQTPGQGLQFLFEYFSETQRNKGNFPGRFSGRQFSNSRSEMNVSTLELGDSALYLCASSKDRVDNSPLHFGNGTRLTVT.